This T cell receptor (beta chain) was recovered during a study of T-cell memory formation after mild COVID-19. This clonotype was detected ten times or more. TCRdb recomputed calls from the 5' RACE reads with MiXCR, one row per CDR3 protein. The data contain under 35,000 distinct CDR3 sequences, about 16% of them singletons. Losses at the gene ends were 3 bases for V and 4 bases for J; bases not matched to a gene: 8. The germline CDR1 and CDR2 sequences are DFQATT and SNEGSKA (reference sequence). The CDR3 runs to 15 residues. The source of this sequence is an adult who had mild COVID-19 (a few samples of this study predate the infection). Cell type and time point are not known. The chain is built from TRBV20-1 and TRBJ2-3, with 9 bases matching TRBD2. The sample taken for sequencing was PBMCs or a T cell subset sorted from them (not recorded which). This CDR3 reads CSASTGTSIPDTQYF. Written as DNA, the CDR3 is TGCAGTGCTAGTACCGGGACTAGCATACCAGATACGCAGTATTTT.